This T cell receptor (beta chain) was sequenced in a study of post-analysis software for immune sequencing data. Study-wide points: Controls significantly exceeded multiple sclerosis patients in normalized Chao1 diversity. TRBV5-6, TRBV5-1 and TRBV20-1 belonged to a set of five TRBV segments that were more frequent in patients than controls.

The germline CDR1 and CDR2 sequences are PRHDT and FYEKMQ (reference sequence). The CDR3 is 14 residues long. Trimming pared 2 bases from V and 2 bases from J, leaving 9 bases between. Incorporated into the TCR beta cDNA libraries were unique molecular identifiers, which served to reduce PCR and sequencing biases. Out of 1 to 10 million T cells, roughly 0.5 million cDNA molecules were generated. One entry per CDR3 protein results from TCRdb running MiXCR on the PCR reads. There are around 770,000 distinct CDR3 sequences in the sample; about half occur only once, and 4.9% lies in the top ten. Points on this clonotype: Its antigen remains unidentified.

The sequenced sample consisted of blood. The chain uses TRBV13 and TRBJ2-5; D is unresolved. This TCR came from a girl between 10 and 17 years old with multiple sclerosis. Here the CDR3 DNA reads TGTGCCAGCAGCTTAAGGCGGAGACAAGAGACCCAGTACTTC. Translating gives CASSLRRRQETQYF.